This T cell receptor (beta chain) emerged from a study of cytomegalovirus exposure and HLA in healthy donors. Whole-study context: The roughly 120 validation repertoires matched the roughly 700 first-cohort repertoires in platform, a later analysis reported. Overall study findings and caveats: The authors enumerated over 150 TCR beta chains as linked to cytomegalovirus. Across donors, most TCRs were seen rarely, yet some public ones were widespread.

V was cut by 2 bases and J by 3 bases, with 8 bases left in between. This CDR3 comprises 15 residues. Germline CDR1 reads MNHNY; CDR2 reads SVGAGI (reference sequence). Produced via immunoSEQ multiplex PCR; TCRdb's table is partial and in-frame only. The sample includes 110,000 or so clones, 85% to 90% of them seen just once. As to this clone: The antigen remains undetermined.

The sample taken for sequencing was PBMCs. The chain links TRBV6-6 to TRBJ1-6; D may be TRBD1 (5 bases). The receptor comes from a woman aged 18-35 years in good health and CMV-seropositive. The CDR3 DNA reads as TGTGCCAGCAGTTACAACGGGGGCTATAATTCACCCCTCCACTTT. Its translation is CASSYNGGYNSPLHF.